This TCR beta chain was obtained from a study of cytomegalovirus exposure and HLA in healthy donors. On the study more broadly: The platform used for the roughly 130 validation repertoires matched that of the approximately 670 first-cohort repertoires, a later analysis reported.

CDR3 size: 15 residues. Germline V gives CDR1 MNHEY, CDR2 SVGAGI. V lost 7 bases, J lost 3 bases, and 17 bases lay in between. This table comes from immunoSEQ multiplex PCR, and its TCRdb copy is limited to in-frame clones, with some not included. The sample holds approximately 58,000 clones, 90% to 95% seen once. This TCR came from a woman between 18 and 29 years old in good health and CMV-seropositive. Sequencing was performed on PBMCs. The chain uses TRBV6-5 and TRBJ2-3; tentative D call: TRBD1 (5 bases). Here the CDR3 reads CASKPQGLQTDTQYF. Written as DNA, the CDR3 is TGTGCCAGCAAACCCCAGGGTTTACAGACAGATACGCAGTATTTT.